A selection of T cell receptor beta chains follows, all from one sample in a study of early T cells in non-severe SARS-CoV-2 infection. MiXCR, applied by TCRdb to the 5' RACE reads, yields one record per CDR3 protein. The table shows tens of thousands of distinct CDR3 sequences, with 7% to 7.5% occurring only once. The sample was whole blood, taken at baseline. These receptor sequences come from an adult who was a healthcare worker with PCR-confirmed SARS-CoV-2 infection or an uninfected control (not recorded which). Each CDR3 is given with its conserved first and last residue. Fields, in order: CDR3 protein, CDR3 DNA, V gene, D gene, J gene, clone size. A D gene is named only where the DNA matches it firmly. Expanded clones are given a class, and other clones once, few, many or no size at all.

CDR3aa: CASGLSYVLAGETSGNEQFF; CDR3nt: TGTGCTAGTGGTTTGTCCTACGTGCTAGCGGGAGAAACGTCTGGGAATGAGCAGTTCTTC; v_gene: TRBV12-5; d_gene: TRBD2; j_gene: TRBJ2-1; abundance: many
CDR3aa: CSARTGSLRTEEQFF; CDR3nt: TGCAGTGCTAGAACAGGGTCGCTACGGACTGAAGAGCAGTTCTTC; v_gene: TRBV20-1; d_gene: NA; j_gene: TRBJ2-1; abundance: many
CDR3aa: CASSLGNTGELFF; CDR3nt: TGTGCCAGCAGCTTGGGGAACACCGGGGAGCTGTTTTTT; v_gene: TRBV5-6; d_gene: NA; j_gene: TRBJ2-2; abundance: few
CDR3aa: CASSERGVETQYF; CDR3nt: TGCGCCAGCAGTGAGAGGGGTGTGGAGACCCAGTACTTC; v_gene: TRBV10-2; d_gene: NA; j_gene: TRBJ2-5; abundance: NA
CDR3aa: CASSHSGSIFTGELFF; CDR3nt: TGTGCCAGCAGCCACAGCGGGAGTATCTTCACCGGGGAGCTGTTTTTT; v_gene: TRBV3-1; d_gene: TRBD2; j_gene: TRBJ2-2; abundance: many
CDR3aa: CASSQEARRSTGELFF; CDR3nt: TGTGCCAGCAGCCAAGAAGCTAGGCGAAGCACCGGGGAGCTGTTTTTT; v_gene: TRBV4-2; d_gene: NA; j_gene: TRBJ2-2; abundance: NA
CDR3aa: CSARAGTGPAAFF; CDR3nt: TGCAGTGCTAGAGCCGGGACAGGGCCCGCAGCTTTCTTT; v_gene: TRBV20-1; d_gene: TRBD1; j_gene: TRBJ1-1; abundance: NA
CDR3aa: CASARDASYNEQFF; CDR3nt: TGTGCCAGCGCCCGGGACGCGTCCTACAATGAGCAGTTCTTC; v_gene: TRBV6-2/TRBV6-3; d_gene: NA; j_gene: TRBJ2-1; abundance: NA
CDR3aa: CASSTGEYGYTF; CDR3nt: TGTGCCAGCTCCACCGGGGAGTATGGCTACACCTTC; v_gene: TRBV18; d_gene: NA; j_gene: TRBJ1-2; abundance: many
CDR3aa: CASSWASRTDTQYF; CDR3nt: TGTGCCAGCAGTTGGGCTTCTCGCACAGATACGCAGTATTTT; v_gene: TRBV6-6; d_gene: NA; j_gene: TRBJ2-3; abundance: NA
CDR3aa: CSARGRTNVPGGSPYEQYF; CDR3nt: TGCAGTGCTAGAGGTAGGACCAACGTGCCAGGGGGTTCACCCTACGAGCAGTACTTC; v_gene: TRBV20-1; d_gene: TRBD1; j_gene: TRBJ2-7; abundance: once
CDR3aa: CASSQDRATEAFF; CDR3nt: TGTGCCAGCAGCCAGGACAGGGCCACTGAAGCTTTCTTT; v_gene: TRBV7-8; d_gene: TRBD1; j_gene: TRBJ1-1; abundance: few
CDR3aa: CASRLDKSSYEQYF; CDR3nt: TGTGCCAGCCGACTCGATAAAAGCTCCTACGAGCAGTACTTC; v_gene: TRBV6-2/TRBV6-3; d_gene: NA; j_gene: TRBJ2-7; abundance: few
CDR3aa: CAISGPLREGGYTF; CDR3nt: TGTGCCATCAGTGGGCCCCTTAGAGAGGGAGGCTACACCTTC; v_gene: TRBV10-3; d_gene: NA; j_gene: TRBJ1-2; abundance: many
CDR3aa: CASSFGLTSFAEQFF; CDR3nt: TGTGCCAGCAGCTTCGGTCTGACTAGTTTTGCTGAGCAGTTCTTC; v_gene: TRBV13; d_gene: NA; j_gene: TRBJ2-1; abundance: NA
CDR3aa: CSARDPGQGLADTQYF; CDR3nt: TGCAGTGCTAGAGATCCGGGTCAGGGTTTAGCAGATACGCAGTATTTT; v_gene: TRBV20-1; d_gene: NA; j_gene: TRBJ2-3; abundance: NA
CDR3aa: CASSRGTPTGGYTF; CDR3nt: TGTGCCAGCAGCAGAGGGACACCCACCGGTGGCTACACCTTC; v_gene: TRBV21-1; d_gene: NA; j_gene: TRBJ1-2; abundance: many
CDR3aa: CASSEVGRVGNTEAFF; CDR3nt: TGTGCCAGCAGTGAGGTTGGAAGAGTGGGGAACACTGAAGCTTTCTTT; v_gene: TRBV6-1; d_gene: NA; j_gene: TRBJ1-1; abundance: many
CDR3aa: CASSLEINTEAFF; CDR3nt: TGTGCCAGCAGCTTAGAAATAAACACTGAAGCTTTCTTT; v_gene: TRBV7-2; d_gene: NA; j_gene: TRBJ1-1; abundance: few
CDR3aa: CSARGGRNTIYF; CDR3nt: TGCAGTGCTAGAGGAGGGCGCAACACCATATATTTT; v_gene: TRBV20-1; d_gene: NA; j_gene: TRBJ1-3; abundance: NA
CDR3aa: CSVEWVVGELFF; CDR3nt: TGCAGCGTTGAATGGGTCGTCGGGGAGCTGTTTTTT; v_gene: TRBV29-1; d_gene: NA; j_gene: TRBJ2-2; abundance: many
CDR3aa: CASSVKANTGELFF; CDR3nt: TGTGCCAGCTCAGTTAAGGCGAACACCGGGGAGCTGTTTTTT; v_gene: TRBV18; d_gene: NA; j_gene: TRBJ2-2; abundance: NA
CDR3aa: CASSEKFEQQETQYF; CDR3nt: TGTGCCAGCAGTGAAAAGTTCGAGCAGCAAGAGACCCAGTACTTC; v_gene: TRBV25-1; d_gene: NA; j_gene: TRBJ2-5; abundance: many
CDR3aa: CASTGGYSNQPQHF; CDR3nt: TGCGCCAGCACGGGTGGGTATAGCAATCAGCCCCAGCATTTT; v_gene: TRBV4-3; d_gene: NA; j_gene: TRBJ1-5; abundance: medium-sized
CDR3aa: CSVDNAGTSGTQYF; CDR3nt: TGCAGCGTTGATAACGCTGGGACTAGCGGTACGCAGTATTTT; v_gene: TRBV29-1; d_gene: TRBD2; j_gene: TRBJ2-3; abundance: NA
CDR3aa: CASSLGLGGEETQYF; CDR3nt: TGTGCCAGCAGCCTGGGCCTTGGAGGGGAAGAGACCCAGTACTTC; v_gene: TRBV7-6; d_gene: NA; j_gene: TRBJ2-5; abundance: many
CDR3aa: CASSYVGQSREKLFF; CDR3nt: TGTGCCAGCAGTTACGTCGGGCAGTCTCGGGAAAAACTGTTTTTT; v_gene: TRBV6-5; d_gene: NA; j_gene: TRBJ1-4; abundance: NA
CDR3aa: CASSVAQGLGEQFF; CDR3nt: TGTGCCAGCAGCGTAGCTCAGGGGCTAGGTGAGCAGTTCTTC; v_gene: TRBV28; d_gene: NA; j_gene: TRBJ2-1; abundance: many
CDR3aa: CASSPQIQLAGGSEQYF; CDR3nt: TGCGCCAGCAGCCCACAGATCCAGTTAGCGGGAGGTTCCGAGCAGTACTTC; v_gene: TRBV4-3; d_gene: TRBD2; j_gene: TRBJ2-7; abundance: many
CDR3aa: CASSSPGAGDYGYTF; CDR3nt: TGTGCCAGCAGTTCACCCGGGGCAGGGGACTATGGCTACACCTTC; v_gene: TRBV12-3/TRBV12-4; d_gene: NA; j_gene: TRBJ1-2; abundance: many
CDR3aa: CASSTPSRRGEQYF; CDR3nt: TGTGCCAGCAGCACTCCAAGTCGACGGGGCGAGCAGTACTTC; v_gene: TRBV7-2; d_gene: NA; j_gene: TRBJ2-7; abundance: NA